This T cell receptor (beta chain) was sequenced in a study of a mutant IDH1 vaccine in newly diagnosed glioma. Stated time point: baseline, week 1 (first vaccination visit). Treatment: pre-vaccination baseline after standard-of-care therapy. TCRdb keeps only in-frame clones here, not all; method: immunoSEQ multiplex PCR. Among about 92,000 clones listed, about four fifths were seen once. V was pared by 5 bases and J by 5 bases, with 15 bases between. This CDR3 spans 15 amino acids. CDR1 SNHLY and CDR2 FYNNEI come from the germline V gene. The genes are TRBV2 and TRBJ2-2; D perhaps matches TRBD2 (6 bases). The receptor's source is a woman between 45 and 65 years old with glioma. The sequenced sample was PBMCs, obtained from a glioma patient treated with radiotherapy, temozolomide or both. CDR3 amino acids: CASSFGTRGTGELFF. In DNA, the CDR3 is TGTGCCAGCAGTTTTGGAACACGGGGGACCGGGGAGCTGTTTTTT.